The rows below give T cell receptor beta chains drawn from one sample of a study of naive and memory T cell subsets. Each CDR3 protein is one row after TCRdb ran MiXCR on the UMI-ligation and nested PCR reads. The top ten clones hold 22% of a sample with around 40,000 distinct CDR3 sequences, roughly 15% of them seen once. Sequenced sample: effector memory CD4+ T cells from blood. The receptors were gathered from a human donor in good health. Each CDR3 is given with its conserved first and last residue. The D gene is left open where the match is weak. Expanded clones get a size class; other rows say once, few or many, or leave the size out.

TRBD2,many,TRBV4-3,TRBJ2-3,TGCGCCAGCAGCCAAGGAGGGATGAGGAGCGGGAACACAGATACGCAGTATTTT,CASSQGGMRSGNTDTQYF
TRBD2,few,TRBV7-6,TRBJ2-3,TGTGCCAGCAGCCGGACTAGCGGGAGGGATGATACGCAGTATTTT,CASSRTSGRDDTQYF
NA,NA,TRBV27,TRBJ2-4,TGTGCCAGCAGTTTGGGCCGGCAAGCCAAAAACATTCAGTACTTC,CASSLGRQAKNIQYF
NA,many,TRBV20-1,TRBJ2-1,TGCACCTCCGGGCCCCACGCGAATGAGCAGTTCTTC,CTSGPHANEQFF
TRBD1,NA,TRBV2,TRBJ2-2,TGTGCCAGCAGGACAGGGGTTCTAGTCGGGGAGCTGTTTTTT,CASRTGVLVGELFF
NA,NA,TRBV27,TRBJ1-4,TGTGCCAGCAGTTCGTTTACCTCAGAAAAACTGTTTTTT,CASSSFTSEKLFF
NA,many,TRBV5-1,TRBJ2-7,TGCGCCAGCAGCTTGCAAGCGGCCTCCTACGAGCAGTACTTC,CASSLQAASYEQYF
NA,many,TRBV27,TRBJ2-5,TGTGCCAGGAGCGCAGGGCCGTCTAGTCGAGAGACCCAGTACTTC,CARSAGPSSRETQYF
TRBD2,many,TRBV20-1,TRBJ2-3,TGCAGTACCTCGCCGGGAGGCGACACAGATACGCAGTATTTT,CSTSPGGDTDTQYF
NA,NA,TRBV21-1,TRBJ2-7,TGTGCCAGCACCATATCGGGACTAGCGGGAGTAGGGGAGCAGTACTTC,CASTISGLAGVGEQYF
TRBD1,many,TRBV5-1,TRBJ2-3,TGCGCCAGCAGCTTGGGCAGGGGGCATAGGGCAGATACGCAGTATTTT,CASSLGRGHRADTQYF
NA,NA,TRBV20-1,TRBJ1-1,TGCAGTGCTAGAGATTTCGGGGCGGGGGAAGCTTTCTTT,CSARDFGAGEAFF
TRBD2,many,TRBV3-1,TRBJ2-3,TGTGCCAGCAGCCAAGATAGCCGTCTAGCGGGAGTGAAAGATACGCAGTATTTT,CASSQDSRLAGVKDTQYF